Presented here are 24 T cell receptor beta chains from one specimen sequenced in a study of naive and memory T cell subsets. The beta constant-region primer was an equimolar mix of two oligonucleotides covering TRBC1 and TRBC2. The ligated cDNA underwent four PCR rounds using SP2 and nested alpha and beta constant-region primers. TCRdb fed the UMI-ligation and nested PCR reads into MiXCR, producing one record per CDR3 protein. The sample holds some 110,000 distinct CDR3 sequences, 35% to 40% seen once. Sequencing was done on a sample of central memory CD4+ T cells from blood. These receptors came from a human donor in good health.

V is TRBV12-3 or TRBV12-4 and J is TRBJ2-4; TRBD2 is a possible D gene (6 bases). The V and J ends lost 1 base and 6 bases respectively, with 7 bases between them. This CDR3 is 13 amino acids long. The CDR3 DNA is TGTGCCAGCAGTTTAGTGGGGGGAAACATTCAGTACTTC. This encodes CASSLVGGNIQYF.

This clonotype has a handful of counts. The chain couples TRBV20-1 to TRBJ2-3; 11 nucleotides line up with TRBD2. From germline, CDR1 is DFQATT and CDR2 SNEGSKA (reference sequence). J was trimmed by 4 bases and V by 0 bases; bases with no gene match: 6. The CDR3 has 16 residues. CDR3 in amino acids: CSARDLTLAGADTQYF. In nucleotides, the CDR3 is TGCAGTGCTAGAGACCTAACACTAGCGGGAGCAGATACGCAGTATTTT.

The V call is TRBV6-2 or TRBV6-3, the J call TRBJ1-5; D gene unclear. Between the trimmed V and J ends, which lost 6 bases and 0 bases, there was a span of 6 bases. Looked up from germline, CDR1 is MNHEY and CDR2 is SVGEGT. The CDR3 runs 13 residues. The CDR3 sequence: CASRRSSNQPQHF. The CDR3 nucleotides read TGTGCCAGCAGAAGATCTAGCAATCAGCCCCAGCATTTT.

The table lists this clonotype with a few counts. This chain's CDR3 is CSAPPLSVAEQYF. DNA of the CDR3: TGCAGTGCCCCACCCTTATCAGTAGCGGAGCAGTACTTC. This chain joins TRBV20-1 and TRBJ2-7; TRBD2 is a possible D gene (5 bases). Germline-derived CDR1 and CDR2 are DFQATT and SNEGSKA (reference sequence). This CDR3 is built from 13 residues. Trimming took off 6 bases at V and 7 bases at J, with 19 bases between the two ends.

The DNA of the CDR3 is TGTGCCAGCAGCTTAGATCCTAGCTACAATGAGCAGTTCTTC. The encoded protein is CASSLDPSYNEQFF. The V call is TRBV7-9, the J call TRBJ2-1; the D is unclear. The germline CDR1 and CDR2 sequences are SEHNR and FQNEAQ (reference sequence). This CDR3 spans 14 amino acids. V lost 1 base to trimming and J lost 3 bases, with 7 bases between them.

This chain links TRBV15 with TRBJ2-7; the match to TRBD2 covers 7 bases. CDR3 length equals 16 residues. The germline V gene has CDR1 LNHNV and CDR2 YYDKDF (reference sequence). J lost 2 bases, V lost 0 bases, and 7 bases had no gene match. The CDR3 DNA reads TGTGCCACCAGCAGAGATATGGGGGAGGGAGCCTACGAGCAGTACTTC. It yields the protein CATSRDMGEGAYEQYF.

This chain uses TRBV27 with TRBJ2-1; tentative D call: TRBD2 (7 bases). Germline CDR1 MNHEY, CDR2 SMNVEV (reference sequence). V was pared by 2 bases and J by 3 bases, with 11 bases between. The CDR3 sequence is 15 residues long. The DNA of the CDR3 is TGTGCCAGCAGTTTACGGGGGGCACACTACAATGAGCAGTTCTTC. Translated: CASSLRGAHYNEQFF.

The chain combines TRBV11-1 with TRBJ2-1, with D possibly matching TRBD1 (6 bases). CDR3 length: 15 residues. The germline V and J ends were trimmed by 4 bases and 3 bases, with 13 bases remaining between them. Germline CDR1 SGHAT, CDR2 FQDESV (reference sequence). Here the CDR3 DNA reads TGTGCCAGCAGCTCACAGGGATTTATCTACAATGAGCAGTTCTTC. It yields the protein CASSSQGFIYNEQFF.

The rearrangement links TRBV29-1 to TRBJ2-5, with TRBD2 identical over 8 bases. V shed 3 bases and J 7 bases; nucleotides not matched to a gene: 7. The CDR3 runs to 13 residues. Germline CDR1 SQVTM, CDR2 ANQGSEA. In DNA, the CDR3 is TGCAGCGTTGAGATTAGCGGGGTGGTGACCCAGTACTTC. Residues: CSVEISGVVTQYF.

This clonotype has at least ten counts. The CDR3 loop is CASGLNYPSSYNEQFF. DNA for the CDR3: TGTGCCAGCGGATTAAACTACCCCAGCTCCTACAATGAGCAGTTCTTC. This sequence joins TRBV11-2 and TRBJ2-1; D unclear. V was shortened by 8 bases and J by 0 bases, with 17 bases between the two germline ends. CDR3 length: 16 amino acids. Germline values: CDR1 SGHAT, CDR2 FQNNGV.

This chain links TRBV12-3 or TRBV12-4 with TRBJ1-1; TRBD1 aligns across 7 bases. The CDR3 runs 12 residues. V was pared by 5 bases and J by 11 bases, with 8 bases of the junction left unmatched. The CDR3 nucleotides read TGTGCCAGCAGTATCGCGGACAGGCGTGCTTTCTTT. It specifies CASSIADRRAFF.

This chain joins TRBV9 and TRBJ2-1, with D hard to call. The germline CDR1 and CDR2 sequences are SGDLS and YYNGEE. This CDR3 has 16 residues. V gave up 6 bases and J gave up 0 bases, with 16 bases separating them. In nucleotides, the CDR3 is TGTGCCAGCACCCCTTATCTTTCTAGCTCCTACAATGAGCAGTTCTTC. It codes for CASTPYLSSSYNEQFF.

This clonotype was counted at least ten times. The CDR3, as DNA: TGTGCCAGCAGCTTTCGAACTAGCGGGACAGAGACCCAGTACTTC. As protein: CASSFRTSGTETQYF. This sequence joins TRBV5-4 and TRBJ2-5, with 10 bases lining up with TRBD2. CDR1 and CDR2 from the germline V gene are SGHNT and YYREEE (reference sequence). Unmatched junction bases numbered 5, after V lost 2 bases and J lost 4 bases. There are 15 residues in the CDR3.

The CDR3 spells CASSQRDSQRYF. CDR3 nucleotides: TGTGCCAGCAGCCAAAGGGACAGCCAGCGATACTTC. The rearrangement joins TRBV7-2 to TRBJ2-7; 7 nucleotides match TRBD1. The CDR3 runs 12 residues. With V trimmed by 5 bases and J by 13 bases, 11 bases remained unmatched. Looked up from germline, CDR1 is SGHTA and CDR2 is FQGNSA.

The V call is TRBV4-3, the J call TRBJ2-5, with D unclear. Trimming shortened V by 0 bases and J by 4 bases, and 15 bases separated the two germline ends. This CDR3 has 16 amino acids. Germline V gene sequence: CDR1 LGHNA, CDR2 YSLEER. CDR3 in amino acids: CASSQDYQFTRETQYF. In DNA form, the CDR3 reads TGCGCCAGCAGCCAAGATTACCAATTTACCCGAGAGACCCAGTACTTC.

This clonotype turned up a few times. The chain uses TRBV3-1 and TRBJ2-7; the match to TRBD2 covers 8 bases. CDR3 length: 15 residues. Trimming cost V 1 base and J 2 bases; bases outside gene matches: 4. The germline V gene has CDR1 LGHDT and CDR2 YNNKEL (reference sequence). Here the CDR3 reads CASSQGRGRTYEQYF. The CDR3 nucleotides are TGTGCCAGCAGCCAAGGACGCGGGAGGACCTACGAGCAGTACTTC.

This clonotype was seen only a few times. This rearrangement joins TRBV6-1 to TRBJ1-2; 9 bases align to TRBD1. CDR1 is MNHNS and CDR2 is SASEGT in the germline V gene. Trimming cost V 1 base and J 6 bases; bases outside gene matches: 15. This CDR3 contains 18 residues. The CDR3 DNA is TGTGCCAGCAGTGAAGAGTCCTTCTACAGGGGGCCAGGGGATGGCTACACCTTC. Encoded protein: CASSEESFYRGPGDGYTF.

This clonotype was counted at least ten times. This chain links TRBV7-2 with TRBJ2-5; maybe TRBD2 (7 bases). Germline lookup yields CDR1 SGHTA and CDR2 FQGNSA. Between the trimmed V and J ends, which lost 3 bases and 4 bases, there was a span of 18 bases. CDR3 size: 16 residues. CDR3 bases: TGTGCCAGCAGCTTGCAAGGGGGGGGTCTCGGAGAGACCCAGTACTTC. Protein: CASSLQGGGLGETQYF. The full variable domain, completed using reference TRBV7-2 and TRBJ2-5, is GAGVSQSPSNKVTEKGKDVELRCDPISGHTALYWYRQSLGQGLEFLIYFQGNSAPDKSGLPSDRFSAERTGGSVSTLTIQRTQQEDSAVYLCASSLQGGGLGETQYFGPGTRLLVL.

This clonotype showed up just a few times. The V and J genes are TRBV20-1 and TRBJ1-2; a possible D gene is TRBD1 (6 bases). The ends were cut back, 6 bases at V and 2 bases at J, with 13 bases in the middle. Germline V gives CDR1 DFQATT, CDR2 SNEGSKA (reference sequence). CDR3 length: 13 residues. The CDR3 is CSAWVQGNYGYTF. The CDR3 DNA reads as TGCAGTGCCTGGGTGCAGGGGAACTATGGCTACACCTTC.

This clonotype has a handful of counts. This chain uses TRBV10-3 with TRBJ2-7, with D perhaps TRBD1 or TRBD2 (5 bases each). V was clipped by 6 bases and J by 3 bases, with 15 bases between them. The CDR3 contains 14 residues. Germline assignment: CDR1 ENHRY and CDR2 SYGVKD. The CDR3: CAIRNRDPGYEQYF. The CDR3 region has the DNA TGTGCCATCAGAAATAGGGACCCTGGCTACGAGCAGTACTTC.

This clonotype was observed a single time. The chain links TRBV5-1 to TRBJ2-3; TRBD1 agrees at 7 bases. V lost 6 bases, J lost 2 bases, and 3 bases stayed unmatched. CDR3 length: 13 amino acids. Germline-derived CDR1 and CDR2 are SGHRS and YFSETQ. The CDR3 protein is CASKGQLTDTQYF. For the CDR3, the DNA is TGCGCCAGCAAGGGACAGCTCACAGATACGCAGTATTTT.

The sample holds many counts of this clonotype. The chain uses TRBV5-1 and TRBJ2-2, with TRBD2 matching 12 bases. Germline V gives CDR1 SGHRS, CDR2 YFSETQ. The CDR3 covers 16 residues. With V trimmed by 4 bases and J by 6 bases, 7 bases remained unmatched. The CDR3 DNA sequence: TGCGCCAGCAGCCGGGGGACTAGCGGGTCTTCCGGGGAGCTGTTTTTT. This encodes CASSRGTSGSSGELFF.

The chain has TRBV10-3 and TRBJ2-5, with D perhaps matching TRBD1 (6 bases). The V gene lost 5 bases and the J gene lost 4 bases, with 11 bases spanning the gap. The CDR3 runs 13 residues. Germline V gene lookup returns CDR1 ENHRY and CDR2 SYGVKD. The DNA of the CDR3 is TGTGCCATCAGTTACAGGGATCGAGAGACCCAGTACTTC. Translation gives CAISYRDRETQYF.

This clonotype turned up a few times. This chain connects TRBV5-1 to TRBJ2-6; D not certain. The length of the CDR3 is 15 residues. Trimming shortened V by 1 base and J by 1 base, and 6 bases separated the two germline ends. Germline CDR1 is SGHRS and CDR2 is YFSETQ. CDR3 residues: CASSLPSSGANVLTF. CDR3 nucleotides: TGCGCCAGCAGCTTGCCCTCATCTGGGGCCAACGTCCTGACTTTC.